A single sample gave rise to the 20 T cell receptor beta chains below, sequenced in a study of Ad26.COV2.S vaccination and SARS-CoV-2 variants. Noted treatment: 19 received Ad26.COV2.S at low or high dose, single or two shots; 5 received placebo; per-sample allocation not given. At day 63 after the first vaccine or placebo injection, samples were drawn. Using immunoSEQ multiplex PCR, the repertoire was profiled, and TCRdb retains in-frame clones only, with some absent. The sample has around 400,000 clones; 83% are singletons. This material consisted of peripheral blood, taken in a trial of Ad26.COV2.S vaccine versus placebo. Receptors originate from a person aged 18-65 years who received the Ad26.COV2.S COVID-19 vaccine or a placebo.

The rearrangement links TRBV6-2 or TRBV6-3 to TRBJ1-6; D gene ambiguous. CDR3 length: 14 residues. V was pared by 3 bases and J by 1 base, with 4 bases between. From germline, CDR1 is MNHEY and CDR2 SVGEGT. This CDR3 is CASSYWSYNSPLHF. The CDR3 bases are TGTGCCAGCAGTTATTGGTCCTATAATTCACCCCTCCACTTT.

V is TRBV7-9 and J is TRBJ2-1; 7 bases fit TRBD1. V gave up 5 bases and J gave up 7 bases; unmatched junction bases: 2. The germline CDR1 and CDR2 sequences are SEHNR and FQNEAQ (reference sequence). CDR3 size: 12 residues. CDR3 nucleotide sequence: TGTGCCAGCAGCCCAGGGGGTAATGAGCAGTTCTTC. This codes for CASSPGGNEQFF. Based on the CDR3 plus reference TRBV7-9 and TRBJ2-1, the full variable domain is DTGVSQNPRHKITKRGQNVTFRCDPISEHNRLYWYRQTLGQGPEFLTYFQNEAQLEKSRLLSDRFSAERPKGSFSTLEIQRTEQGDSAMYLCASSPGGNEQFFGPGTRLTVL.

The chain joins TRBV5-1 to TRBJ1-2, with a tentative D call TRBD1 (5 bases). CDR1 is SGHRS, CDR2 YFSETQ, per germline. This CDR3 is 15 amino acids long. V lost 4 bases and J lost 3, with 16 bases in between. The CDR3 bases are TGCGCCAGCAGCCTCGCCTGGGGGGGAGACTATGGCTACACCTTC. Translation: CASSLAWGGDYGYTF.

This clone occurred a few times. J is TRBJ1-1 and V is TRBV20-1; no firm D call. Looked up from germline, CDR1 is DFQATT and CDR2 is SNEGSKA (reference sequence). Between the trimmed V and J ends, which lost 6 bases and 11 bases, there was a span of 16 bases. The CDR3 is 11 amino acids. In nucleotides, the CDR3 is TGCAGTGCCCCTTGGAGTGCCGAGGCTTTCTTT. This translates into CSAPWSAEAFF.

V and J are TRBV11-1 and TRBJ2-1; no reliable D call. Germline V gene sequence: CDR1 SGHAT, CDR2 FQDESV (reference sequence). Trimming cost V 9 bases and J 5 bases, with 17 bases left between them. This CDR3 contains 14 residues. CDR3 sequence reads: CASKPGLTNNEQFF. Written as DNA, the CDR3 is TGTGCCAGTAAACCGGGCCTAACAAACAATGAGCAGTTCTTC.

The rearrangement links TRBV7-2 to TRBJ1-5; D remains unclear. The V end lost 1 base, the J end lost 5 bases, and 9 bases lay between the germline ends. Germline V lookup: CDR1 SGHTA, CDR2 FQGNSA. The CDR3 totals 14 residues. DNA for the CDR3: TGTGCCAGCAGCTTAGTGACTCTAGATCAGCCCCAGCATTTT. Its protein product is CASSLVTLDQPQHF.

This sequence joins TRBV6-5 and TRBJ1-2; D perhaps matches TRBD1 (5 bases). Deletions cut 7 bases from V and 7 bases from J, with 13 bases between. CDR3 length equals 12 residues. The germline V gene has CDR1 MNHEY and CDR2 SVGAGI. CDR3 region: CASKKGTGGYTF. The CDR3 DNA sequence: TGTGCCAGCAAGAAGGGGACGGGTGGCTACACCTTC.

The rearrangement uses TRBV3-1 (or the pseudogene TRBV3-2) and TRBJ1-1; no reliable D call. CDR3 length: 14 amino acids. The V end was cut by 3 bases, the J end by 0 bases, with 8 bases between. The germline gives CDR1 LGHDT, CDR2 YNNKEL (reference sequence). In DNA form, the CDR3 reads TGTGCCAGCAGCCAGGGGAATATGAACACTGAAGCTTTCTTT. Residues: CASSQGNMNTEAFF.

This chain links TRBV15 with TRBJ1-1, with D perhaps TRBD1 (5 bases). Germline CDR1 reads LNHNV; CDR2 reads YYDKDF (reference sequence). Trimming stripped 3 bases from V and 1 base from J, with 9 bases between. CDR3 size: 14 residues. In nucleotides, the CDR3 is TGTGCCACCAGCAGGACAGTCCAGAACACTGAAGCTTTCTTT. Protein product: CATSRTVQNTEAFF.

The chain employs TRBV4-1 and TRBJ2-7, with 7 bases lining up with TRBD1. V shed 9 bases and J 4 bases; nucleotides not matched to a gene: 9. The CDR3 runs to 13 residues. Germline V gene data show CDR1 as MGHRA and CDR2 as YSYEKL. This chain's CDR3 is CARNSGTVYEQYF. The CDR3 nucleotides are TGCGCCAGGAATTCCGGGACAGTTTACGAGCAGTACTTC.

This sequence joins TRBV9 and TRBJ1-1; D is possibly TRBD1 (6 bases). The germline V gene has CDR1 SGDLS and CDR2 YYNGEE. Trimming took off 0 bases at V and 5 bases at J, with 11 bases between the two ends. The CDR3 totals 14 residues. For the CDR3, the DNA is TGTGCCAGCAGCGTAGGGGGGGCGAGGACTGAAGCTTTCTTT. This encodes CASSVGGARTEAFF.

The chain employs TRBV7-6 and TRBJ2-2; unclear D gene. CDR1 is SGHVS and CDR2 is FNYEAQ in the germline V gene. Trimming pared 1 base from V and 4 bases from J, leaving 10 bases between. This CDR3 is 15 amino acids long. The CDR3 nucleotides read TGTGCCAGCAGCTTAGTTACAGCGCCCACCGGGGAGCTGTTTTTT. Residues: CASSLVTAPTGELFF.

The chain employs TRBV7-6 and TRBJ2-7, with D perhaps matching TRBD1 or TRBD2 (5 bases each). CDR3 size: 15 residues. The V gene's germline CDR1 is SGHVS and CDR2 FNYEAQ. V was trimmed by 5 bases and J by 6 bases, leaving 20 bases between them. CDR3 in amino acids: CASSPRGTGLSEQYF. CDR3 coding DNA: TGTGCCAGCAGCCCACGAGGGACCGGGTTATCCGAGCAGTACTTC.

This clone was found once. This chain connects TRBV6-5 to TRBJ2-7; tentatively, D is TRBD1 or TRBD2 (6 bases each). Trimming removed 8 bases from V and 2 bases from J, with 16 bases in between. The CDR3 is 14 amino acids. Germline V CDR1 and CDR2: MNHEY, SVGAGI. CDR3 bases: TGTGCCAGCTCGACCCGGGGGCTCCCCTACGAGCAGTACTTC. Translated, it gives CASSTRGLPYEQYF.

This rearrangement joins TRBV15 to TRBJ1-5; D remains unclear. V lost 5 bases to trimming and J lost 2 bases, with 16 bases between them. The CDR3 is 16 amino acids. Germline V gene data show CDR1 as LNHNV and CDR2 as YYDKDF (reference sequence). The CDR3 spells CATSPSRTVGNQPQHF. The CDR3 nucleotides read TGTGCCACCAGCCCTTCCCGGACGGTTGGCAATCAGCCCCAGCATTTT.

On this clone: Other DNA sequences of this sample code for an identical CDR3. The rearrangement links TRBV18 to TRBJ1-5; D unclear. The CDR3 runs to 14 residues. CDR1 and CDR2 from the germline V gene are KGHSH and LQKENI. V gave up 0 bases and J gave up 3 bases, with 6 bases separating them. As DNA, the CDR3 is TGTGCCAGCTCACCACCTGGCCCCAATCAGCCCCAGCATTTT. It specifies CASSPPGPNQPQHF. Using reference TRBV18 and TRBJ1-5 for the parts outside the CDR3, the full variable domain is NAGVMQNPRHLVRRRGQEARLRCSPMKGHSHVYWYRQLPEEGLKFMVYLQKENIIDESGMPKERFSAEFPKEGPSILRIQQVVRGDSAAYFCASSPPGPNQPQHFGDGTRLSIL.

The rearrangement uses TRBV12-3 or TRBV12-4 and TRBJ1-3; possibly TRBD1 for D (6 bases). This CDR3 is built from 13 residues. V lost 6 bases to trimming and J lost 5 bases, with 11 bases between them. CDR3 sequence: CASRQGWRNTIYF. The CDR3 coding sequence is TGTGCCAGCAGACAGGGCTGGCGAAACACCATATATTTT.

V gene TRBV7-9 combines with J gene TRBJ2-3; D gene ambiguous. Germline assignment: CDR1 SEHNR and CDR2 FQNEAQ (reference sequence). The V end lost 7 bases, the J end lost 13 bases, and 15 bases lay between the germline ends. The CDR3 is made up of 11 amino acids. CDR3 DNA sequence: TGTGCCAGCACCCCAGGTGTTATAGAGTATTTT. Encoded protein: CASTPGVIEYF.

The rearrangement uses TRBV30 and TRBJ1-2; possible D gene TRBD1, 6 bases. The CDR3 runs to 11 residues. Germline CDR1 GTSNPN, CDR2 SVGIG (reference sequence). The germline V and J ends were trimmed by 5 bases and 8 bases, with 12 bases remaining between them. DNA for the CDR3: TGTGCCTGGGGCAGGGGAGGAGGCTACACCTTC. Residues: CAWGRGGGYTF.

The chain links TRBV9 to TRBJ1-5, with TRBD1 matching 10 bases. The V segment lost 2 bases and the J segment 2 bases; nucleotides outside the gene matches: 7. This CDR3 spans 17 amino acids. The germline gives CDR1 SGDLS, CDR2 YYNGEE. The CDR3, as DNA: TGTGCCAGCAGCGTCGACAGGGGGCCTCGTGGCAATCAGCCCCAGCATTTT. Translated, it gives CASSVDRGPRGNQPQHF.